Listed here are 24 T cell receptor beta chains from one sample, sequenced in a study of blood T cells in healthy people across ages. The authors ran a second PCR of 7 to 11 cycles using a sample-barcoded 5' primer and a J-beta primer mix. TCRdb ran MiXCR on the 5' RACE reads and lists one entry per CDR3 protein. The sample includes roughly 680,000 distinct CDR3 sequences, roughly 50% seen only once; the top ten take under 35%. The sequenced sample consisted of blood. These receptors came from a woman aged 60-75 years in good health.

V and J are TRBV27 and TRBJ2-7; tentatively, D is TRBD1 (7 bases). Germline CDR1 is MNHEY and CDR2 is SMNVEV (reference sequence). V lost 3 bases, J lost 5 bases, and 17 bases lay in between. The CDR3 loop spans 15 amino acids. DNA of the CDR3: TGTGCCAGCAGTTTCCCGGGGGACAGCATCCACGAGCAGTACTTC. This encodes CASSFPGDSIHEQYF.

The chain joins TRBV18 to TRBJ2-1; 9 nucleotides agree with TRBD1. The J call may be faulty, since TRBJ2-7 better matches the DNA end. The CDR3 is 15 residues long. The germline V gene encodes CDR1 KGHSH and CDR2 LQKENI. Here the CDR3 reads CASSPPQGAYNEQYF. The CDR3 DNA is TGTGCCAGCTCACCACCACAGGGGGCCTACAATGAGCAGTACTTC.

The rearrangement links TRBV10-3 to TRBJ2-3, with TRBD2 matching over 8 bases. From germline, CDR1 is ENHRY and CDR2 SYGVKD. V trimming: 6 bases; J trimming: 1 base; junction bases outside the gene matches: 6. The CDR3 has 15 amino acids. DNA for the CDR3: TGTGCCATCAGGTTTGGAGCGGGAGGCACAGATACGCAGTATTTT. This codes for CAIRFGAGGTDTQYF.

The chain joins TRBV6-5 to TRBJ2-1; D is possibly TRBD2 (6 bases). Trimming took 0 bases from V and 8 from J, leaving 17 bases between them. The CDR3 has 16 residues. Germline V gene data show CDR1 as MNHEY and CDR2 as SVGAGI. CDR3 protein: CASSYSPAGSLDEQFF. DNA of the CDR3: TGTGCCAGCAGTTACTCGCCGGCGGGAAGTCTCGATGAGCAGTTCTTC.

For this clonotype: Compared with germline, one end of the junction differs, possibly owing to a read error. The chain joins TRBV7-2 to TRBJ2-1, with unresolved D. The CDR3 consists of 13 residues. Germline CDR1 is SGHTA and CDR2 is FQGNSA. Written as DNA, the CDR3 is TGTGCCGGCAGCTCTAGTCCTCCAGCCGAGCAGTTCTTC. Translating gives CAGSSSPPAEQFF.

This clonotype was counted many times. This chain's CDR3 is CASSRTGYNEQFF. CDR3 nucleotides: TGTGCCAGCAGTCGGACAGGTTACAATGAGCAGTTCTTC. V gene TRBV27 combines with J gene TRBJ2-1; 7 bases are a match to TRBD1. The CDR3 consists of 13 residues. V was pared by 5 bases and J by 4 bases, with 2 bases of the junction left unmatched. Germline CDR1 is MNHEY and CDR2 is SMNVEV (reference sequence).

The rearrangement joins TRBV29-1 to TRBJ2-4; D call uncertain. Judging by the DNA end, TRBJ2-7 fits better; the J call may be wrong. Looked up from germline, CDR1 is SQVTM and CDR2 is ANQGSEA. The CDR3 has 14 amino acids. The CDR3 coding sequence is TGCAGCGTTTCCTTGGTCTACTCCGTCAACGAGCAGTACTTC. As protein: CSVSLVYSVNEQYF.

The rearrangement links TRBV5-1 to TRBJ1-1; no definite D call. There are 13 residues in the CDR3. Trimming took off 2 bases at V and 1 base at J, with 6 bases between the two ends. The germline gives CDR1 SGHRS, CDR2 YFSETQ. The CDR3 DNA is TGCGCCAGCAGCTTTAGGTCGAACACTGAAGCTTTCTTT. This translates into CASSFRSNTEAFF.

The chain combines TRBV20-1 with TRBJ2-1; either TRBD1 or TRBD2 may supply D (5 bases each). Germline V CDR1 and CDR2: DFQATT, SNEGSKA (reference sequence). Between the trimmed V and J ends, which lost 2 bases and 12 bases, there was a span of 11 bases. This CDR3 is 11 amino acids long. CDR3 nucleotide sequence: TGCAGTGCTAGATTCTCGAGGGGGCAGTTCTTC. Its protein product is CSARFSRGQFF.

J is TRBJ2-7 and V is TRBV4-2; D is uncertain. The CDR3 spans 16 residues. From germline, CDR1 is LGHNA and CDR2 YNFKEQ. V shed 0 bases and J shed 4 bases, with 16 bases lying between them. CDR3 sequence reads: CASSQEGSAPSYEQYF. The CDR3 DNA reads TGTGCCAGCAGCCAAGAAGGGTCCGCCCCTTCTTACGAGCAGTACTTC.

The CDR3 DNA reads TGCGCCAGCAGCCCAGACAGGTTAGGGCAAGAGACCCAGTACTTC. Protein sequence: CASSPDRLGQETQYF. V is TRBV5-1 and J is TRBJ2-5; TRBD1 is a possible D gene (6 bases). With 4 bases removed from V and 2 bases from J, the gap between germline ends came to 15 bases. CDR3 size: 15 residues. From germline, CDR1 is SGHRS and CDR2 YFSETQ.

Remarks on this clonotype: Sequence at one end of the junction differs from germline and may be a read error. This chain links TRBV2 with TRBJ2-1; TRBD2 matches at 9 bases. Per germline, CDR1 SNHLY and CDR2 FYNNEI. The CDR3 is 15 amino acids. In nucleotides, the CDR3 is TGTACCAGCAGTGAGGGACTAGCAGAGGGCTATGAGCAGTTCTTC. Its translation: CTSSEGLAEGYEQFF.

Of note for this clonotype: At one end, the junction sequence differs from germline, possibly due to a read error. The gene calls are TRBV18 and TRBJ2-7; 7 positions match TRBD2. The CDR3 spans 17 residues. The V gene's germline CDR1 is KGHSH and CDR2 LQKENI. DNA of the CDR3: TGTACCAGCTCACCAAAGGGCCCCGGGACTAAGTCCTACGAGCAGTACTTC. It specifies CTSSPKGPGTKSYEQYF.

The chain uses TRBV20-1 and TRBJ2-2; no definite D call. The V gene lost 6 bases and the J gene lost 7 bases, with 15 bases spanning the gap. In germline, CDR1 is DFQATT, CDR2 SNEGSKA (reference sequence). The CDR3 spans 13 residues. CDR3 DNA sequence: TGCAGTGCCCAAGACTCGTGGAGCGGGGAGCTGTTTTTT. Amino acids: CSAQDSWSGELFF.

The V and J genes are TRBV29-1 and TRBJ2-1; 8 positions match TRBD2. With 6 bases clipped from V and 7 bases from J, the junction kept 5 bases outside the gene matches. The CDR3 contains 12 residues. Germline V lookup: CDR1 SQVTM, CDR2 ANQGSEA. CDR3 residues: CSVTGGGNEQFF. The CDR3 nucleotides read TGCAGCGTGACGGGAGGGGGGAATGAGCAGTTCTTC.

The CDR3: CSARERSPYEQYF. The CDR3 region has the DNA TGCAGTGCTAGAGAGAGGAGTCCCTACGAGCAGTACTTC. The genes are TRBV20-1 and TRBJ2-4, with D uncertain. TRBJ2-7 explains the end of the DNA better; the J call may be wrong. CDR3 length equals 13 residues. The germline V gene encodes CDR1 DFQATT and CDR2 SNEGSKA (reference sequence).

This clonotype was counted only a few times. The chain couples TRBV7-2 to TRBJ1-1, with D perhaps matching TRBD1 (5 bases). Germline V lookup: CDR1 SGHTA, CDR2 FQGNSA. With 2 bases removed from V and 5 bases from J, the gap between germline ends came to 12 bases. The CDR3 loop spans 14 amino acids. DNA of the CDR3: TGTGCCAGCAGCTTAAGGTTTCAGGGTACTGAAGCTTTCTTT. It specifies CASSLRFQGTEAFF.

This clonotype was detected only a few times. The chain couples TRBV29-1 to TRBJ2-3; D gene ambiguous. Germline V gives CDR1 SQVTM, CDR2 ANQGSEA. Trimming cost V 4 bases and J 5 bases, with 10 bases left between them. This CDR3 is built from 12 residues. CDR3 loop: CSVVRGLDTQYF. As DNA, the CDR3 is TGCAGCGTTGTACGCGGCCTAGATACGCAGTATTTT.

This clonotype was recorded a few times. CDR3 DNA sequence: TGTGCCAGCACGATGACCGTCGAGAATGAGCAGTTCTTC. Its translation: CASTMTVENEQFF. The chain combines TRBV12-3 or TRBV12-4 with TRBJ2-1; D is undetermined. CDR3 size: 13 residues. V lost 7 bases and J 7 bases, leaving 14 bases between the germline ends.

This chain connects TRBV7-9 to TRBJ2-3, with 8 bases lining up with TRBD2. The length of the CDR3 is 16 residues. Germline-derived CDR1 and CDR2 are SEHNR and FQNEAQ (reference sequence). V lost 3 bases, J lost 2 bases, and 7 bases stayed unmatched. For the CDR3, the DNA is TGTGCCAGCAGCTTTGAGAGCGGGAGTACCACAGATACGCAGTATTTT. Encoded protein: CASSFESGSTTDTQYF.

This clonotype showed up just a few times. J is TRBJ2-1 and V is TRBV3-1, with 12 bases lining up with TRBD2. Trimming removed 2 bases from V and 5 bases from J; junction bases left unmatched: 4. Germline assignment: CDR1 LGHDT and CDR2 YNNKEL (reference sequence). The CDR3 is 16 amino acids. In nucleotides, the CDR3 is TGTGCCAGCAGCCAACTGGGACTAGCGGGTAACAATGAGCAGTTCTTC. It yields the protein CASSQLGLAGNNEQFF.

V is TRBV7-2 and J is TRBJ2-5; the D gene could be TRBD1 or TRBD2 (6 bases each). Trimming took off 1 base at V and 4 bases at J, with 13 bases between the two ends. CDR3 length equals 15 residues. From germline, CDR1 is SGHTA and CDR2 FQGNSA. This CDR3 is CASSLVSGGRETQYF. The CDR3 DNA sequence: TGTGCCAGCAGCTTAGTCTCTGGGGGGCGAGAGACCCAGTACTTC.

The gene calls are TRBV2 and TRBJ2-5, with a tentative D call TRBD2 (6 bases). CDR3 length: 11 residues. Germline V CDR1 and CDR2: SNHLY, FYNNEI. V lost 6 bases, J lost 12 bases, and 14 bases lay in between. The CDR3 region is CASSARGEEYF. Written as DNA, the CDR3 is TGTGCCAGCAGCGCCCGTGGGGAGGAGTACTTC.

The chain uses TRBV9 and TRBJ2-5; TRBD2 matches at 9 bases. Germline V gene lookup returns CDR1 SGDLS and CDR2 YYNGEE. This CDR3 is built from 12 residues. V shed 0 bases and J 13 bases; nucleotides not matched to a gene: 4. CDR3 DNA: TGTGCCAGCAGCGTAGAGCTAGCGGGGTCGTACTTC. Translated, it gives CASSVELAGSYF.